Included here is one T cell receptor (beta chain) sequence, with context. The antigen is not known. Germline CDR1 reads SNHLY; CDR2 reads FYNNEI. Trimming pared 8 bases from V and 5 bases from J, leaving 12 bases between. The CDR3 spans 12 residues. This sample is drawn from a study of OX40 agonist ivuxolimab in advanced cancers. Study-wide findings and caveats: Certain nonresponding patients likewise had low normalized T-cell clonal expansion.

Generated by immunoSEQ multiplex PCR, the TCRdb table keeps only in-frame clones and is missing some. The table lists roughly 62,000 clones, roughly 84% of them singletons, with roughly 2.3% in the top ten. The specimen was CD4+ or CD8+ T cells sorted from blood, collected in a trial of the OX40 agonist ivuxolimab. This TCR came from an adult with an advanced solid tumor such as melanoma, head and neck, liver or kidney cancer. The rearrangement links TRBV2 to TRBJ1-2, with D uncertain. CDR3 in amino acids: CASGQEAYGYTF. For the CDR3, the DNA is TGTGCCAGCGGCCAGGAGGCTTATGGCTACACCTTC. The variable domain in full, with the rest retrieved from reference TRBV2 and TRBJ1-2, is EPEVTQTPSHQVTQMGQEVILRCVPISNHLYFYWYRQILGQKVEFLVSFYNNEISEKSEIFDDQFSVERPDGSNFTLKIRSTKLEDSAMYFCASGQEAYGYTFGSGTRLTVV.